These T cell receptor beta chains were read from a single sample in a study of immune evolution from preneoplasia to lung adenocarcinoma. Clones were sequenced by immunoSEQ multiplex PCR, and TCRdb holds only the in-frame ones, with some missing. The data contain about 3,900 clones, about four fifths of them singletons. Sequenced input: FFPE adjacent normal lung tissue. The receptors come from a person in their sixties or seventies with lung adenocarcinoma. Each CDR3 is given with its conserved first and last residue. A D gene is named only where the DNA matches it firmly. Expanded clones are given a class, and other clones once, few, many or no size at all.

J | D | size | V | CDR3 | DNA
TRBJ2-7 | - | few | TRBV6-5 | CASTTTGEQYF | TGTGCCAGCACAACCACCGGAGAGCAGTACTTC
TRBJ1-2 | - | - | TRBV4-3 | CASSQDLGVGAYGYTF | TGCGCCAGCAGCCAAGATCTGGGGGTGGGGGCCTATGGCTACACCTTC
TRBJ1-2 | - | - | TRBV28 | CASSPNHSYGYTF | TGTGCCAGCAGTCCGAACCACAGCTATGGCTACACCTTC
TRBJ2-2 | - | - | TRBV7-3 | CASRFTSTEELFF | TGTGCCAGCAGGTTTACCAGCACCGAGGAGCTGTTTTTT
TRBJ1-1 | - | - | TRBV7-6 | CASSLGRSVTEAFF | TGTGCCAGCAGCCTGGGACGTTCGGTCACTGAAGCTTTCTTT
TRBJ2-1 | - | - | TRBV10-2 | CAIQKVGGDEQFF | TGCGCCATCCAGAAGGTCGGGGGCGATGAGCAGTTCTTC
TRBJ2-3 | - | - | TRBV6-1 | CASRGVGSTDTQYF | TGTGCCAGCAGGGGTGTCGGTAGCACAGATACGCAGTATTTT
TRBJ1-1 | TRBD1 | - | TRBV5-4 | CASSLPGTGGRTEAFF | TGTGCCAGCAGCTTGCCCGGGACAGGGGGTAGGACTGAAGCTTTCTTT
TRBJ2-7 | - | - | TRBV7-3 | CASSSPKDEEQYF | TGTGCCAGCAGCTCCCCCAAAGATGAAGAGCAGTACTTC
TRBJ1-5 | - | - | TRBV6-5 | CASSRWTQNDQPQHF | TGTGCCAGCAGCCGCTGGACACAGAACGATCAGCCCCAGCATTTT
TRBJ2-3 | TRBD1 | - | TRBV5-1 | CASKTTGVTDTQYF | TGCGCCAGCAAGACGACAGGGGTTACAGATACGCAGTATTTT
TRBJ2-7 | - | - | TRBV5-8 | CASSRRSTATYEQYF | TGTGCCAGCAGTCGGAGGTCGACAGCAACCTACGAGCAGTACTTC
TRBJ2-1 | TRBD2 | - | TRBV5-5 | CASSLGLADNEQFF | TGTGCCAGCAGCTTGGGACTAGCGGACAATGAGCAGTTCTTC
TRBJ1-3 | TRBD1 | large | TRBV9 | CASSVLGDSSGNTIYF | TGTGCCAGCAGCGTACTGGGGGACAGCTCTGGAAACACCATATATTTT
TRBJ1-2 | - | few | TRBV2 | CASVENYGYTF | TGTGCCAGCGTGGAGAACTATGGCTACACCTTC
TRBJ2-4 | - | - | TRBV30 | CAWSVDVGDIQYF | TGTGCCTGGAGTGTAGACGTTGGGGACATTCAGTACTTC
TRBJ1-5 | TRBD1 | - | TRBV30 | CAWSRGQGNNQPQHF | TGTGCCTGGAGTAGGGGACAGGGAAACAATCAGCCCCAGCATTTT
TRBJ2-1 | - | - | TRBV29-1 | CSVEDPGSSSYNEQFF | TGCAGCGTTGAAGATCCCGGTTCTAGCTCCTACAATGAGCAGTTCTTC
TRBJ1-5 | TRBD1 | - | TRBV9 | CASSAQGAYQPQHF | TGTGCCAGCAGCGCACAGGGGGCTTATCAGCCCCAGCATTTT
TRBJ2-7 | - | - | TRBV5-6 | CASSLLSRSEQYF | TGTGCCAGCAGCTTGTTGTCCCGATCTGAGCAGTACTTC
TRBJ1-4 | - | - | TRBV12-5 | CASGLGNEKLFF | TGTGCTAGTGGTCTCGGTAATGAAAAACTGTTTTTT
TRBJ2-5 | TRBD2 | - | TRBV27 | CASSYLGLAGGAETQYF | TGTGCCAGCAGTTACCTGGGACTAGCGGGAGGAGCAGAGACCCAGTACTTC
TRBJ1-4 | - | - | TRBV11-2 | CASSLWGSEKLFF | TGTGCCAGCAGCTTATGGGGGAGTGAAAAACTGTTTTTT
TRBJ2-1 | - | - | TRBV30 | CAWRELLVRAEQFF | TGTGCCTGGAGGGAGTTACTAGTCCGGGCCGAGCAGTTCTTC
TRBJ1-1 | - | - | TRBV7-2 | CASSLAAHPPEAFF | TGTGCCAGCAGCTTAGCCGCCCACCCCCCGGAAGCTTTCTTT
TRBJ1-1 | - | - | TRBV5-1 | CASSLGANTEAFF | TGCGCCAGCAGCTTAGGAGCGAACACTGAAGCTTTCTTT